These 18 T cell receptor beta chains were all obtained from the same sample, sequenced in a study of CD8+CD57+ T cells in acquired aplastic anemia. The template used for profiling TCR beta VDJ and CDR3 was genomic DNA. TCRdb re-analysed the reads in MiXCR, keeping a single row per CDR3 protein. The sample consists of about 190,000 distinct CDR3 sequences, around half of them appearing once. Sequencing input: sorted CD4+, CD8+, or CD8+CD57+ T cells (not recorded which) from PBMCs. These receptors were collected from a human donor in good health, serving as a control.

In regard to this clonotype: At one of its ends the junction is not consistent with the germline gene, which may arise from a read error. This chain links TRBV7-2 with TRBJ2-2; 14 nucleotides match TRBD2. CDR1 and CDR2 (germline): SGHTA, FQGNSA. The CDR3 has 16 amino acids. CDR3 sequence: CASSLWTSGGTGELFF. The CDR3 nucleotides are TGTGCCAGCAGCTTATGGACTAGCGGGGGGACCGGGGAGCTGTTTTTC.

The chain couples TRBV7-3 to TRBJ2-5, with TRBD1 identical over 11 bases. The CDR3 is 15 amino acids. Germline trimming cut 4 bases from V and 4 bases from J; bases unmatched to any gene: 5. The germline CDR1 and CDR2 sequences are SGHTA and FQGTGA. The CDR3 spells CASSWTGGLSETQYF. The CDR3 DNA is TGTGCCAGCAGCTGGACAGGGGGCTTATCAGAGACCCAGTACTTC.

The chain is built from TRBV7-9 and TRBJ1-5; tentative D call: TRBD1 (5 bases). The V and J ends lost 6 bases and 10 bases respectively, with 16 bases between them. CDR3 length equals 13 residues. In germline, CDR1 is SEHNR, CDR2 FQNEAQ (reference sequence). CDR3 nucleotides: TGTGCCAGCAGTGGTCCAGGGATCCAACCCCAGCATTTT. Its protein is CASSGPGIQPQHF.

This clonotype was detected many times. This chain connects TRBV4-3 to TRBJ1-4, with D perhaps TRBD1 (6 bases). The CDR3 contains 17 residues. Deletions cut 1 base from V and 1 base from J, with 13 bases between. The germline CDR1 and CDR2 sequences are LGHNA and YSLEER. CDR3: CASSQVSRGETNEKLFF. The CDR3 DNA is TGCGCCAGCAGCCAAGTAAGCAGGGGAGAAACTAATGAAAAACTGTTTTTT.

The genes are TRBV7-2 and TRBJ1-5, with D perhaps matching TRBD1 (5 bases). V lost 3 bases and J 6 bases, leaving 15 bases between the germline ends. Per germline, CDR1 SGHTA and CDR2 FQGNSA. The CDR3 sequence is 15 residues long. The CDR3 sequence is CASSFTWGGIQPQHF. DNA for the CDR3: TGTGCCAGCAGCTTCACCTGGGGCGGTATTCAGCCCCAGCATTTT.

The rearrangement uses TRBV6-2 or TRBV6-3 and TRBJ2-1; 11 nucleotides match TRBD2. The ends lost 0 bases at V and 8 bases at J; junction bases unmatched: 6. The CDR3 loop spans 16 amino acids. CDR1 is MNHEY, CDR2 SVGEGT, per germline. The CDR3 nucleotides are TGTGCCAGCAGTTACTCTAGCGGGGGGGCCATCGATGAGCAGTTCTTC. Translating it yields CASSYSSGGAIDEQFF.

This sequence joins TRBV7-2 and TRBJ2-7; either TRBD1 or TRBD2 may fit D (5 bases each). Germline V gene sequence: CDR1 SGHTA, CDR2 FQGNSA. The CDR3 spans 12 residues. The germline V and J ends were trimmed by 3 bases and 8 bases, with 11 bases remaining between them. CDR3 amino acids: CASSLAEGQQYF. CDR3 sequence (DNA): TGTGCCAGCAGCTTGGCAGAGGGGCAGCAGTACTTC.

This clonotype was detected ten times or more. CDR3 amino acids: CSAIRTVIEPQHF. In DNA, the CDR3 is TGCAGTGCTATACGGACAGTAATAGAGCCCCAGCATTTT. This chain connects TRBV20-1 to TRBJ1-5; tentative D call: TRBD1 (6 bases). Trimming took off 4 bases at V and 8 bases at J, with 15 bases between the two ends. The CDR3 is made up of 13 amino acids. CDR1 is DFQATT, CDR2 SNEGSKA, per germline (reference sequence).

This clonotype was seen at least ten times. This chain links TRBV7-9 with TRBJ1-3; D gene ambiguous. The CDR3 consists of 14 residues. V was cut by 5 bases and J by 4 bases, with 12 bases left in between. CDR1 is SEHNR and CDR2 is FQNEAQ in the germline V gene (reference sequence). CDR3 coding DNA: TGTGCCAGCAGCGAGCAGGTTGACGGAAACACCATATATTTT. Its protein is CASSEQVDGNTIYF.

The V and J genes are TRBV9 and TRBJ2-7, with D possibly TRBD2 on 5 matching bases. The CDR3 has 15 amino acids. Per germline, CDR1 SGDLS and CDR2 YYNGEE. The V end lost 0 bases, the J end lost 2 bases, and 12 bases lay between the germline ends. CDR3 nucleotide sequence: TGTGCCAGCAGCGTAGGAACCGGGGATACCTACGAGCAGTACTTC. It is translated as CASSVGTGDTYEQYF. Drawing the rest from reference TRBV9 and TRBJ2-7, the complete variable domain is DSGVTQTPKHLITATGQRVTLRCSPRSGDLSVYWYQQSLDQGLQFLIQYYNGEERAKGNILERFSAQQFPDLHSELNLSSLELGDSALYFCASSVGTGDTYEQYFGPGTRLTVT.

J is TRBJ2-5 and V is TRBV20-1, with D unclear. CDR3 length: 9 amino acids. The germline CDR1 and CDR2 sequences are DFQATT and SNEGSKA (reference sequence). In nucleotides, the CDR3 is TGCAGCCCTGGTGAGACCCAGTACTTC. Translated, it gives CSPGETQYF.

This clonotype was seen many times. The chain couples TRBV20-1 to TRBJ2-1, with 9 bases lining up with TRBD1. With 2 bases clipped from V and 2 bases from J, the junction kept 4 bases outside the gene matches. The CDR3 length is 15 residues. Germline CDR1 DFQATT, CDR2 SNEGSKA (reference sequence). DNA of the CDR3: TGCAGTGCTAGACCCCGGGACAGGGCCTACAATGAGCAGTTCTTC. Translated, it gives CSARPRDRAYNEQFF.

The chain combines TRBV10-1 with TRBJ2-7; maybe TRBD1 (6 bases). Germline V lookup: CDR1 WNHNN, CDR2 SYGVQD (reference sequence). The CDR3 totals 14 residues. The germline V and J ends were trimmed by 10 bases and 0 bases, with 16 bases remaining between them. The CDR3 nucleotides are TGCGCCAAGAGGGACACCGACTTCTCCTACGAGCAGTACTTC. This translates into CAKRDTDFSYEQYF.

The chain has TRBV24-1 and TRBJ2-3; 9 nucleotides line up with TRBD2. The CDR3 length is 16 residues. Germline values: CDR1 KGHDR, CDR2 SFDVKD. Losses at the gene ends were 1 base for V and 11 bases for J; bases not matched to a gene: 12. The CDR3 DNA is TGTGCCACCAGTGATTTTAGCCTAGCGGGGCAGAATGAGCAGTATTTT. Its protein product is CATSDFSLAGQNEQYF.

This clonotype occurred many times. This sequence joins TRBV28 and TRBJ1-5; D remains unclear. Germline lookup yields CDR1 MDHEN and CDR2 SYDVKM. Deletions cut 3 bases from V and 2 bases from J, with 8 bases between. CDR3 length: 14 residues. The CDR3 DNA reads TGTGCCAGCAGTTTGGGTAGCGGCAATCAGCCCCAGCATTTT. This translates into CASSLGSGNQPQHF.

The genes are TRBV10-3 and TRBJ1-2, with D tentatively TRBD1 (6 bases). The germline V gene has CDR1 ENHRY and CDR2 SYGVKD. Trimming pared 3 bases from V and 8 bases from J, leaving 25 bases between. The CDR3 runs to 17 residues. The CDR3 DNA sequence: TGTGCCATCAGTGACTCTTCCTTGGGGGTGACAGGAGAGGGCTACACCTTC. This gives the protein CAISDSSLGVTGEGYTF.

This clonotype was found many times. The gene calls are TRBV6-2 or TRBV6-3 and TRBJ2-7; D is perhaps TRBD1 (6 bases). V shed 5 bases and J shed 1 base, with 21 bases lying between them. CDR1 MNHEY and CDR2 SVGEGT come from the germline V gene. The CDR3 covers 17 residues. DNA for the CDR3: TGTGCCAGCAGTCCTACCCTTGACAGGAGAGCTTCCTACGAGCAGTACTTC. Its translation: CASSPTLDRRASYEQYF.

The gene calls are TRBV25-1 and TRBJ2-1; D is unresolved. V lost 6 bases to trimming and J lost 2 bases, with 20 bases between them. Germline CDR1 is MGHDK and CDR2 is SYGVNS. This CDR3 has 17 residues. The CDR3 nucleotides are TGTGCCAGCAGCTTAGTTATGGCTTCCCCAGCCTACAATGAGCAGTTCTTC. It codes for CASSLVMASPAYNEQFF.